This T cell receptor beta chain was retrieved from a study of blood T cell repertoires in COVID-19. On the study more broadly: COVID-19 samples from acute and convalescent phases originated in the United States, Italy and Spain. PBMCs, B-cell-depleted T cells, or T cells were the source of the cDNA or gDNA that made up the material.

Under the authors' procedure: Amplification with reference gene primers provided the estimates of nucleated cell counts. Generated by immunoSEQ multiplex PCR, the TCRdb table keeps only in-frame clones and is missing some. V and J calls and clone size come straight from that table; D and trimming were deduced from the DNA. The sample holds around 260,000 clones; around 88% are singletons and the top ten take under 0.95%. The material sequenced was peripheral blood. The sequence was obtained from a man aged 30-40 years with acute or convalescent COVID-19.

The chain's CDR3 is CASSDNWKNNEQFF. The CDR3 DNA is TGTGCCAGCAGCGACAATTGGAAGAACAATGAGCAGTTCTTC. The chain has TRBV5-8 and TRBJ2-1; no firm D call. Trimming shortened V by 4 bases and J by 5 bases, and 13 bases separated the two germline ends. CDR3 size: 14 residues. CDR1 SGHTS and CDR2 YDEGEE come from the germline V gene.